A selection of T cell receptor beta chains follows, all from one sample in a study of blood T cell repertoires in COVID-19. The method was immunoSEQ multiplex PCR; TCRdb's version includes in-frame clones alone and lacks a portion of them. The sample has about 190,000 clones; roughly 88% are singletons. Source material: PBMCs or T cells enriched from blood (not recorded which). These receptors originate from a middle-aged man with acute COVID-19. The CDR3 runs from the conserved cysteine through the conserved F or W.

cdr3_length	v_call	j_call	cdr3_aa
15	TRBV7-9	TRBJ2-1	CASSLGTSSYNEQFF
15	TRBV30	TRBJ1-5	CAWSVQGGLNQPQHF
13	TRBV5-1	TRBJ2-5	CASSRGGDKTQYF
17	TRBV19	TRBJ2-6	CASSQPKTGSGANVLTF
15	TRBV11-1	TRBJ2-7	CASSKTSVPTYEQYF
15	TRBV27	TRBJ1-6	CASSSRSAKNSPLHF
14	TRBV10-3	TRBJ2-5	CAISELVSRETQYF
16	TRBV2	TRBJ2-5	CASSEAGAGNQETQYF
15	TRBV7-3	TRBJ2-5	CASSLLAGAQETQYF
16	TRBV9	TRBJ1-2	CASSPETGAEAYGYTF
15	TRBV12-5	TRBJ2-7	CASGLDGGGGYEQYF
12	TRBV29-1	TRBJ2-7	CSVRGQIYEQYF
15	TRBV7-7	TRBJ2-1	CASSLRRATYNEQFF
11	TRBV28	TRBJ2-7	CATLGDSEQYF